The 20 T cell receptor beta chains listed next were all sequenced from one sample in a study of blood T cells in healthy people across ages. A J-beta primer mix and a sample-barcoded 5' primer were used in a second PCR of about 7 to 12 cycles. One entry per CDR3 protein results from TCRdb running MiXCR on the 5' RACE reads. Of roughly 2 million distinct CDR3 sequences in the sample, 49% are singletons; the top ten hold over 2%. Sequenced input: blood. The receptors originated from a woman between 40 and 50 years old in good health.

The V and J genes are TRBV4-2 and TRBJ2-7; possibly TRBD1 for D (5 bases). Germline V gives CDR1 LGHNA, CDR2 YNFKEQ. The CDR3 covers 14 residues. Trimming cost V 4 bases and J 5 bases, with 15 bases left between them. The CDR3 nucleotides read TGTGCCAGCAGCCCCTCGCAGGGAAGCGACGAGCAGTACTTC. Protein product: CASSPSQGSDEQYF.

This clonotype showed up just a few times. This chain links TRBV20-1 with TRBJ2-1, with a weak D call TRBD2 (5 bases). V gave up 1 base and J gave up 3 bases, with 10 bases separating them. In germline, CDR1 is DFQATT, CDR2 SNEGSKA (reference sequence). There are 14 residues in the CDR3. DNA for the CDR3: TGCAGTGCTAGAGGATCGGGGAACTACAATGAGCAGTTCTTC. It encodes CSARGSGNYNEQFF.

V usage is TRBV21-1 and J usage is TRBJ1-6; the table's D gene call, TRBD1, was not cross checked with the DNA. TRBV21-1 is a pseudogene locus. The CDR3 is made up of 17 amino acids. CDR3 loop: CASSKGEGGTICSPLHF. The CDR3 nucleotides read TGTGCCAGCAGCAAAGGGGAAGGGGGAACGATTTGTTCACCCCTCCACTTT.

The chain has TRBV7-9 and TRBJ1-6, with D perhaps matching TRBD1 (5 bases). Per germline, CDR1 SEHNR and CDR2 FQNEAQ (reference sequence). V lost 5 bases, J lost 5 bases, and 16 bases lay in between. This CDR3 contains 16 residues. CDR3 coding DNA: TGTGCCAGCAGCCAAGGATCTGGCAGGGATAATTCACCCCTCCACTTT. This encodes CASSQGSGRDNSPLHF.

In its sample, this clonotype was seen a few times. The chain carries TRBV12-3 or TRBV12-4 and TRBJ2-7; 8 bases map to TRBD2. The CDR3 length is 14 residues. J gave up 4 bases and V 3 bases, and 5 bases lay outside the gene matches. In nucleotides, the CDR3 is TGTGCCAGCAGTTTTGGGGGACTAGTTTACGAGCAGTACTTC. It specifies CASSFGGLVYEQYF.

In nucleotides, the CDR3 is TGCAGTGCTAGGGGAAAGCCGGGGACTAGTGAGACCCAGTACTTC. This translates into CSARGKPGTSETQYF. The chain recombines TRBV20-1 with TRBJ2-5, with TRBD2 identical over 8 bases. Germline CDR1 reads DFQATT; CDR2 reads SNEGSKA (reference sequence). CDR3 length: 15 residues. The V gene end was trimmed by 3 bases and the J gene end by 5 bases; junction bases not matched to a gene: 11.

In its sample, this clonotype was seen once. The rearrangement uses TRBV14 and TRBJ2-7, with 9 nucleotides matching TRBD1. Germline CDR1 and CDR2: SGHDN and FVKESK. Trimming at V came to 9 bases and at J to 7 bases, leaving 10 bases not matched to a gene. This CDR3 has 13 amino acids. The CDR3 sequence is CASRQGVRDEQYF. For the CDR3, the DNA is TGTGCCAGTAGACAGGGGGTCAGAGATGAGCAGTACTTC.

The rearrangement links TRBV6-5 to TRBJ2-5; the D gene is possibly TRBD2 (6 bases). The V and J ends lost 3 bases and 3 bases respectively, with 11 bases between them. Germline lookup yields CDR1 MNHEY and CDR2 SVGAGI. This CDR3 has 14 residues. CDR3 sequence (DNA): TGTGCCAGCAGTTATACGCGGGGAGAAGAGACCCAGTACTTC. Translated, it gives CASSYTRGEETQYF.

The chain links TRBV7-9 to TRBJ2-1; the D is unclear. There are 10 residues in the CDR3. Per the germline V gene, CDR1 is SEHNR and CDR2 is FQNEAQ (reference sequence). Trimming removed 4 bases from V and 10 bases from J, with 5 bases in between. The CDR3: CASSSREQFF. For the CDR3, the DNA is TGTGCCAGCAGCTCCAGGGAGCAGTTCTTC.

This clonotype was picked up a small number of times. The gene calls are TRBV20-1 and TRBJ2-3, with 11 bases lining up with TRBD2. The junction had 5 bases not matched to a gene; V was cut back by 1 base and J by 2 bases. From germline, CDR1 is DFQATT and CDR2 SNEGSKA (reference sequence). CDR3 size: 16 residues. CDR3 protein: CSARAPSGGPTDTQYF. The DNA for the CDR3 is TGCAGTGCTAGAGCCCCTAGCGGGGGGCCCACAGATACGCAGTATTTT.

The chain carries TRBV6-2 or TRBV6-3 and TRBJ2-5; 8 nucleotides match TRBD1. Germline V CDR1 and CDR2: MNHEY, SVGEGT. This CDR3 comprises 16 residues. V dropped 5 bases and J dropped 5; count of bases not matched to a gene: 13. CDR3 loop: CASSPYGDRSWETQYF. CDR3 sequence (DNA): TGTGCCAGCAGTCCCTACGGGGACAGGAGTTGGGAGACCCAGTACTTC.

The rearrangement uses TRBV6-5 and TRBJ2-1, with 9 bases fitting TRBD1. Germline V gives CDR1 MNHEY, CDR2 SVGAGI. The ends lost 0 bases at V and 6 bases at J; junction bases unmatched: 6. The CDR3 spans 16 residues. The CDR3 DNA reads TGTGCCAGCAGTTACTCCTGGACAGGGGTGACCAATGAGCAGTTCTTC. This gives the protein CASSYSWTGVTNEQFF.

This clonotype was seen at least ten times. CDR3 in DNA: TGCGCCAGCAGCTACGGACAGAGCTCCTACGAGCAGTACTTC. Its translation is CASSYGQSSYEQYF. V gene TRBV5-1 combines with J gene TRBJ2-7; D perhaps matches TRBD1 (6 bases). CDR3 length: 14 residues. Germline CDR1 is SGHRS and CDR2 is YFSETQ. The V end lost 3 bases, the J end lost 0 bases, and 10 bases lay between the germline ends. The full variable domain, with the rest looked up from reference TRBV5-1 and TRBJ2-7, is KAGVTQTPRYLIKTRGQQVTLSCSPISGHRSVSWYQQTPGQGLQFLFEYFSETQRNKGNFPGRFSGRQFSNSRSEMNVSTLELGDSALYLCASSYGQSSYEQYFGPGTRLTVT.

The chain recombines TRBV20-1 with TRBJ2-7; 7 bases line up with TRBD1. This CDR3 spans 13 amino acids. V lost 5 bases, J lost 1 base, and 5 bases stayed unmatched. Germline CDR1 DFQATT, CDR2 SNEGSKA (reference sequence). The CDR3 sequence is CSAVPGQSYEQYF. CDR3 nucleotide sequence: TGCAGTGCTGTCCCGGGACAGTCCTACGAGCAGTACTTC.

This clonotype was counted a few times. This rearrangement joins TRBV3-1 to TRBJ2-4, with D uncertain. Per the germline V gene, CDR1 is LGHDT and CDR2 is YNNKEL (reference sequence). This CDR3 contains 11 residues. V was pared by 2 bases and J by 4 bases, with 0 bases between. CDR3 in amino acids: CASSQKNIQYF. The CDR3 bases are TGTGCCAGCAGCCAAAAAAACATTCAGTACTTC.

This clonotype has more than one count but fewer than ten. The V gene is TRBV6-6, the J gene TRBJ2-3; D call uncertain. The CDR3 covers 13 residues. Trimming shortened V by 5 bases and J by 4 bases, and 10 bases separated the two germline ends. The germline CDR1 and CDR2 sequences are MNHNY and SVGAGI (reference sequence). As DNA, the CDR3 is TGTGCCAGCAGTAAGCTAGATGCAGATACGCAGTATTTT. Protein: CASSKLDADTQYF.

This chain connects TRBV9 to TRBJ2-5; TRBD2 matches at 7 bases. Trimming took 0 bases from V and 2 from J; bases not matched to a gene: 4. Germline lookup yields CDR1 SGDLS and CDR2 YYNGEE. The CDR3 sequence is 15 residues long. In nucleotides, the CDR3 is TGTGCCAGCAGCGTAGGTTGGGGGGGTCAAGAGACCCAGTACTTC. Translating it yields CASSVGWGGQETQYF.

CDR3 sequence reads: CATSRIPDGNYGYTF. CDR3 nucleotides: TGTGCCACCAGCAGAATACCGGATGGCAACTATGGCTACACCTTC. The V gene is TRBV15, the J gene TRBJ1-2; D is undetermined. From germline, CDR1 is LNHNV and CDR2 YYDKDF (reference sequence). The CDR3 length is 15 residues. V was pared by 2 bases and J by 2 bases, with 12 bases between.

This clonotype was seen a handful of times. The gene calls are TRBV5-6 and TRBJ2-5; the D is unclear. Trimming pared 5 bases from V and 5 bases from J, leaving 13 bases between. This CDR3 comprises 13 residues. Looked up from germline, CDR1 is SGHDT and CDR2 is YYEEEE. CDR3 DNA sequence: TGTGCCAGCAGATCCCTATACGGGGAGACCCAGTACTTC. This encodes CASRSLYGETQYF.

This chain connects TRBV6-4 to TRBJ2-3; 10 bases match TRBD1. Germline trimming cut 6 bases from V and 2 bases from J; bases unmatched to any gene: 5. This CDR3 region has 15 residues. Germline V gives CDR1 MRHNA, CDR2 SNTAGT. The CDR3 here is CASSGQGGTTDTQYF. The CDR3 DNA sequence: TGTGCCAGCAGCGGACAGGGGGGGACCACAGATACGCAGTATTTT.